This TCR beta chain was identified in a study of blood T cell repertoires in COVID-19. The wider study: Researchers got acute and convalescent COVID-19 samples from the United States, Italy and Spain.

The ends were cut back, 1 base at V and 6 bases at J, with 10 bases in the middle. The CDR3 consists of 13 residues. From germline, CDR1 is MNHNS and CDR2 SASEGT. The table came from immunoSEQ multiplex PCR; TCRdb's copy has only in-frame clones and leaves some out. This sample yields 300,000 to 350,000 clones, of which approximately 91% are seen a single time; approximately 0.97% belongs to the top ten. Residents of 24 US areas, aged about 18 to 95 years, made up the participants. Participants were placed into cohorts based on the clinical history they reported. Within 2 weeks of study entry, exposed participants had contacted a PCR-confirmed or clinician-diagnosed COVID-19 case.

This sequence was found in a woman aged 30 to 39 who had been exposed to COVID-19. Input material: PBMCs or T cells enriched from blood (not recorded which). The V and J genes are TRBV6-1 and TRBJ2-7, with D unresolved. The CDR3 region has the DNA TGTGCCAGCAGTGAAGAGAGTTTTGGCGAGCAGTACTTC. Protein: CASSEESFGEQYF.